A single TCR beta chain is shown here with its context. The antigen remains unidentified. The sample originates from a study of T cells after yellow fever vaccination. Study background: SMART-Seq v4 Ultra Low Input prepared libraries from low-cell fractions. Whole-study findings and limits: Just a small share of clonotypes turned up in the CD4 compartment as well as the CD8 compartment.

The CDR3 is 14 residues long. Germline-derived CDR1 and CDR2 are SGHRS and YFSETQ. Trimming cost V 0 bases and J 16 bases, with 20 bases left between them. TCRdb re-called the 5' RACE reads with MiXCR, one entry per CDR3 protein. The sample has about 350,000 distinct CDR3 sequences, more than 9% seen once. This receptor was obtained from a man aged 18 to 35 who received the YFV17D yellow fever vaccine. V usage is TRBV5-1 and J usage is TRBJ2-1; weak D call: TRBD1 (6 bases). The sample was PBMCs, taken on the day of the first yellow fever vaccination. The CDR3 loop is CASSLDVGDTSSFF. CDR3 sequence (DNA): TGCGCCAGCAGCTTGGATGTTGGGGACACGAGCAGTTTCTTC.